The 27 T cell receptor beta chains below come from one sample, sequenced in a study of T cell responses to AZD1222 COVID-19 vaccine. Repertoires were generated with immunoSEQ multiplex PCR, while TCRdb's copy carries only in-frame clones and drops some. Seen here are 110,000 or so clones, about 86% observed once, and the top ten hold roughly 3%. The material sequenced was peripheral blood, taken on day 0 of AZD1222 vaccination. The receptors stem from an adult in good health.

The gene calls are TRBV6-5 and TRBJ1-1; D perhaps matches TRBD1 (6 bases). The CDR3 length is 14 residues. Trimming cost V 5 bases and J 1 base, with 11 bases left between them. CDR1 is MNHEY and CDR2 is SVGAGI in the germline V gene. CDR3 nucleotides: TGTGCCAGCAGTAACAGGGACCAGAACACTGAAGCTTTCTTT. It translates to CASSNRDQNTEAFF.

The CDR3, as DNA: TGTGCCAGCAGCCAAGACGGGACCCGAGGTCGGACTGAAGCTTTCTTT. The encoded protein is CASSQDGTRGRTEAFF. V and J are TRBV4-2 and TRBJ1-1, with D maybe TRBD1 (5 bases). Germline CDR1 LGHNA, CDR2 YNFKEQ. The CDR3 contains 16 residues. V was pared by 0 bases and J by 5 bases, with 16 bases between.

This chain links TRBV5-1 with TRBJ1-2; a possible D gene is TRBD1 (5 bases). CDR3 length equals 18 residues. CDR1 and CDR2 (germline): SGHRS, YFSETQ. The V and J ends lost 0 bases and 2 bases respectively, with 20 bases between them. The CDR3 spells CASSLAVWGVETNYGYTF. The CDR3 DNA reads TGCGCCAGCAGCTTGGCCGTATGGGGGGTCGAGACGAACTATGGCTACACCTTC.

The V gene is TRBV5-1, the J gene TRBJ1-4; D is possibly TRBD1 (6 bases). The germline V and J ends were trimmed by 3 bases and 0 bases, with 12 bases remaining between them. The CDR3 totals 16 residues. Per the germline V gene, CDR1 is SGHRS and CDR2 is YFSETQ. CDR3 DNA sequence: TGCGCCAGCAGCTACCAGGGGCCCCCAACTAATGAAAAACTGTTTTTT. Residues: CASSYQGPPTNEKLFF.

The rearrangement uses TRBV19 and TRBJ1-2, with 11 bases identical to TRBD1. This CDR3 region has 16 residues. The J segment lost 5 bases and the V segment lost 7 bases, leaving 12 bases of the junction unmatched. Germline V gives CDR1 LNHDA, CDR2 SQIVND (reference sequence). CDR3 coding DNA: TGTGCCAGTATCCAGGGACAGGGGGTGTCGAATTATGGCTACACCTTC. It specifies CASIQGQGVSNYGYTF.

This rearrangement joins TRBV5-5 to TRBJ1-2, with TRBD1 matching over 8 bases. The CDR3 spans 13 residues. The ends lost 5 bases at V and 4 bases at J; junction bases unmatched: 4. Germline CDR1 reads SGHKS; CDR2 reads YYEKEE (reference sequence). CDR3 coding DNA: TGTGCCAGCAGACCCGACAGGGGCTATGGCTACACCTTC. Protein: CASRPDRGYGYTF.

This clone was counted a single time. J is TRBJ2-5 and V is TRBV12-3 or TRBV12-4; TRBD2 aligns across 7 bases. Trimming took 8 bases from V and 2 from J; bases not matched to a gene: 5. CDR3 length equals 13 residues. The CDR3 region is CASLRGEQETQYF. CDR3 nucleotides: TGTGCCAGCTTACGGGGGGAACAAGAGACCCAGTACTTC.

The table lists this clone with a count of one. This chain links TRBV30 with TRBJ1-5; perhaps TRBD1 as D (5 bases). V dropped 2 bases and J dropped 0 bases, with 14 bases sitting between them. The length of the CDR3 is 16 residues. Germline loops: CDR1 GTSNPN, CDR2 SVGIG (reference sequence). The CDR3 spells CAWSTMGLFSNQPQHF. CDR3 nucleotides: TGTGCCTGGAGTACCATGGGACTCTTTAGCAATCAGCCCCAGCATTTT.

The chain recombines TRBV28 with TRBJ1-2; D might be TRBD1 (5 bases). Trimming removed 8 bases at V and 8 bases at J, with 18 bases between. The CDR3 totals 13 residues. Germline V gene sequence: CDR1 MDHEN, CDR2 SYDVKM. CDR3: CASRRGGVSGYTF. The CDR3 nucleotides are TGTGCCAGCCGACGTGGGGGGGTGAGCGGCTACACCTTC.

This chain connects TRBV5-4 to TRBJ1-5; D is undetermined. Trimming stripped 4 bases from V and 1 base from J, with 6 bases between. The germline V gene has CDR1 SGHNT and CDR2 YYREEE (reference sequence). CDR3 length: 13 residues. CDR3: CASSVDSNQPQHF. The DNA of the CDR3 is TGTGCCAGCAGCGTGGACAGCAATCAGCCCCAGCATTTT. Full variable domain (missing parts from reference TRBV5-4 and TRBJ1-5): ETGVTQSPTHLIKTRGQQVTLRCSSQSGHNTVSWYQQALGQGPQFIFQYYREEENGRGNFPPRFSGLQFPNYSSELNVNALELDDSALYLCASSVDSNQPQHFGDGTRLSIL.

This sequence joins TRBV11-3 and TRBJ2-3; D may be TRBD2 (6 bases). The CDR3 length is 16 residues. Germline-derived CDR1 and CDR2 are SGHNT and YENEEA. Trimming took 5 bases from V and 1 from J, leaving 16 bases between them. CDR3 nucleotides: TGTGCCAGCAGCCCTGGGGCACCTAGCGGCACAGATACGCAGTATTTT. Protein: CASSPGAPSGTDTQYF.

The CDR3 loop reads CASSPTGPGELFF. The CDR3 coding sequence is TGTGCCAGCAGTCCCACAGGGCCCGGGGAGCTGTTTTTT. The rearrangement joins TRBV12-3 or TRBV12-4 to TRBJ2-2; a weak D match, TRBD1 (6 bases). The germline V and J ends were trimmed by 5 bases and 6 bases, with 10 bases remaining between them. The CDR3 loop spans 13 amino acids.

This clone has just a few counts. The chain joins TRBV30 to TRBJ1-6; the D gene is possibly TRBD1 (5 bases). Germline CDR1 reads GTSNPN; CDR2 reads SVGIG (reference sequence). V was cut by 3 bases and J by 5 bases, with 8 bases left in between. CDR3 length equals 13 residues. CDR3 nucleotide sequence: TGTGCCTGGAGGACAGTTGATAATTCACCCCTCCACTTT. Translating gives CAWRTVDNSPLHF.

V is TRBV3-1 (or the pseudogene TRBV3-2) and J is TRBJ1-1, with TRBD1 as a possible D gene (5 bases). CDR1 is LGHDT and CDR2 is YNNKEL in the germline V gene (reference sequence). The CDR3 extends over 13 amino acids. V lost 2 bases, J lost 6 bases, and 10 bases lay in between. The CDR3 nucleotides are TGTGCCAGCAGCCAAAGTCCGGGGCCTGAAGCTTTCTTT. Translated: CASSQSPGPEAFF.

The chain joins TRBV30 to TRBJ1-2; D ambiguous. The V gene lost 0 bases and the J gene lost 4 bases, with 15 bases spanning the gap. This CDR3 is 15 amino acids long. Germline lookup yields CDR1 GTSNPN and CDR2 SVGIG (reference sequence). The CDR3 loop is CAWSVQSSSIYGYTF. The CDR3 coding sequence is TGTGCCTGGAGTGTACAAAGCAGTAGCATCTATGGCTACACCTTC.

This chain links TRBV9 with TRBJ1-3; D possibly corresponds to TRBD1 (6 bases). CDR1 SGDLS and CDR2 YYNGEE come from the germline V gene. V was shortened by 3 bases and J by 0 bases, with 13 bases between the two germline ends. The CDR3 consists of 16 residues. The CDR3 protein is CASSETTGTSGNTIYF. The CDR3 bases are TGTGCCAGCAGCGAAACCACAGGGACCTCTGGAAACACCATATATTTT.

This chain connects TRBV7-2 to TRBJ2-3; D is possibly TRBD2 (6 bases). CDR1 and CDR2 (germline): SGHTA, FQGNSA. The germline V and J ends were trimmed by 3 bases and 5 bases, with 15 bases remaining between them. The CDR3 totals 15 residues. CDR3 residues: CASSLLGGYGDTQYF. As DNA, the CDR3 is TGTGCCAGCAGCTTGCTTGGGGGGTACGGAGATACGCAGTATTTT.

CDR3 region: CASSEGFYEQYF. The CDR3 DNA reads TGTGCCAGCAGTGAAGGCTTTTACGAGCAGTACTTC. This chain links TRBV2 with TRBJ2-7, with unresolved D. The V end lost 1 base, the J end lost 4 bases, and 5 bases lay between the germline ends. This CDR3 is 12 amino acids long. Per the germline V gene, CDR1 is SNHLY and CDR2 is FYNNEI.

The chain combines TRBV28 with TRBJ1-6; TRBD1 aligns across 10 bases. The CDR3 covers 15 residues. J gave up 7 bases and V 7 bases, and 7 bases lay outside the gene matches. CDR1 and CDR2 from the germline V gene are MDHEN and SYDVKM. The chain's CDR3 is CASTSPGQGNSPLHF. As DNA, the CDR3 is TGTGCCAGCACCTCTCCGGGACAGGGGAATTCACCCCTCCACTTT.

The chain joins TRBV5-1 to TRBJ1-6; 7 bases fit TRBD1. Germline-derived CDR1 and CDR2 are SGHRS and YFSETQ. The CDR3 contains 16 residues. The junction had 6 bases not matched to a gene; V was cut back by 0 bases and J by 6 bases. The CDR3 DNA sequence: TGCGCCAGCAGCTTGGTTACCGGACAGGTTAATTCACCCCTCCACTTT. As protein: CASSLVTGQVNSPLHF.

The rearrangement joins TRBV7-9 to TRBJ1-3; no clear D. Trimming took 2 bases from V and 0 from J, leaving 8 bases between them. Germline CDR1 reads SEHNR; CDR2 reads FQNEAQ (reference sequence). The CDR3 is 15 amino acids. Here the CDR3 reads CASSLSASSGNTIYF. The CDR3 DNA sequence: TGTGCCAGCAGCTTAAGCGCGAGCTCTGGAAACACCATATATTTT.

This chain uses TRBV18 with TRBJ2-7; D remains ambiguous. With 3 bases removed from V and 4 bases from J, the gap between germline ends came to 7 bases. The CDR3 totals 12 residues. Germline CDR1 reads KGHSH; CDR2 reads LQKENI. CDR3 nucleotides: TGTGCCAGCTCACCGACTCAATACGAGCAGTACTTC. Protein product: CASSPTQYEQYF.

V gene TRBV24-1 combines with J gene TRBJ1-5; D might be TRBD1 (6 bases). This CDR3 region has 13 residues. Germline V gene data show CDR1 as KGHDR and CDR2 as SFDVKD. The V end lost 9 bases, the J end lost 6 bases, and 14 bases lay between the germline ends. The CDR3 is CATGTGASQPQHF. CDR3 sequence (DNA): TGTGCCACCGGGACGGGGGCAAGTCAGCCCCAGCATTTT.

This clone was observed once. The chain combines TRBV6-1 with TRBJ1-1; D remains unclear. The CDR3 length is 13 residues. Trimming took 3 bases from V and 1 from J, leaving 6 bases between them. Germline CDR1 MNHNS, CDR2 SASEGT. The CDR3 DNA follows: TGTGCCAGCAGTGACCAAAAGAACACTGAAGCTTTCTTT. Its protein product is CASSDQKNTEAFF.

The chain carries TRBV19 and TRBJ1-1, with D unclear. The germline gives CDR1 LNHDA, CDR2 SQIVND (reference sequence). The CDR3 extends over 13 amino acids. The ends were cut back, 7 bases at V and 1 base at J, with 10 bases in the middle. This chain's CDR3 is CASIQISNTEAFF. In nucleotides, the CDR3 is TGTGCCAGTATTCAGATCTCGAACACTGAAGCTTTCTTT.

The gene calls are TRBV2 and TRBJ1-1; D is ambiguous. CDR3 length: 14 residues. Per the germline V gene, CDR1 is SNHLY and CDR2 is FYNNEI. V shed 4 bases and J shed 6 bases, with 15 bases lying between them. This CDR3 reads CASSVTSGSAEAFF. The DNA of the CDR3 is TGTGCCAGCAGTGTAACGTCCGGGAGCGCTGAAGCTTTCTTT.

The rearrangement joins TRBV6-4 to TRBJ1-1; tentatively, D is TRBD1 (5 bases). Germline V gene data show CDR1 as MRHNA and CDR2 as SNTAGT. CDR3 size: 15 residues. Trimming removed 2 bases at V and 0 bases at J, with 10 bases between. The DNA for the CDR3 is TGTGCCAGCAGTGACAGGGGCACGATGAACACTGAAGCTTTCTTT. It translates to CASSDRGTMNTEAFF.